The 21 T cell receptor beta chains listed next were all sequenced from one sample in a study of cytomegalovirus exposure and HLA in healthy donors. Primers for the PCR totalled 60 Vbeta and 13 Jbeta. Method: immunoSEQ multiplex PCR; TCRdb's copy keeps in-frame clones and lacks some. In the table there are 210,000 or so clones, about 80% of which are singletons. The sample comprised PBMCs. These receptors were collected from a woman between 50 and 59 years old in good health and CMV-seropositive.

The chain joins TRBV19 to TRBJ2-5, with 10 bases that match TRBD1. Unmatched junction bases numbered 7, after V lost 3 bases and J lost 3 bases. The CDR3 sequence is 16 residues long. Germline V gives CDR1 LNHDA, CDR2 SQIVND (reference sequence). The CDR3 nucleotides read TGTGCCAGTAGTATGCTCGCGGGACAGGGGAAAGAGACCCAGTACTTC. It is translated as CASSMLAGQGKETQYF.

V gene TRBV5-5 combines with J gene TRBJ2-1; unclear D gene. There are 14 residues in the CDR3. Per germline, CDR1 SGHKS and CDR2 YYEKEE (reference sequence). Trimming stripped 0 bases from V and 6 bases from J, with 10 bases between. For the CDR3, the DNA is TGTGCCAGCAGCTTGGCCTGGTCAGTCAATGAGCAGTTCTTC. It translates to CASSLAWSVNEQFF.

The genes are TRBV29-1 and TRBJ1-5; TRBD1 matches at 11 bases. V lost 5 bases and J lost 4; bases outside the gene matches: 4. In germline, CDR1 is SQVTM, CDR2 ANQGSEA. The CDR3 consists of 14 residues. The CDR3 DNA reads TGCAGCGTTCGGACAGGGGGCACGAATCAGCCCCAGCATTTT. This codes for CSVRTGGTNQPQHF.

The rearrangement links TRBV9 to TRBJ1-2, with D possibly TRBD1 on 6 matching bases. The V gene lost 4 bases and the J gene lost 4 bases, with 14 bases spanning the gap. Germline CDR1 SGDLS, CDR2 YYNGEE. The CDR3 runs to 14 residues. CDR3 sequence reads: CASSRTGSTYGYTF. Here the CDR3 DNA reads TGTGCCAGCAGCCGAACAGGGAGCACCTATGGCTACACCTTC. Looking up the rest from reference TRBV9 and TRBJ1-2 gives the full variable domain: DSGVTQTPKHLITATGQRVTLRCSPRSGDLSVYWYQQSLDQGLQFLIQYYNGEERAKGNILERFSAQQFPDLHSELNLSSLELGDSALYFCASSRTGSTYGYTFGSGTRLTVV.

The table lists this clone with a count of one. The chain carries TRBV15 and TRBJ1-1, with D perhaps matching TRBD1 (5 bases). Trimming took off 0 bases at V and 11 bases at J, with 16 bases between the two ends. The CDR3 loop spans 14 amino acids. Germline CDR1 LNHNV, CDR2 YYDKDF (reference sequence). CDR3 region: CATSRESGGGSAFF. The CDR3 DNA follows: TGTGCCACCAGCAGAGAGTCCGGCGGGGGATCTGCTTTCTTT.

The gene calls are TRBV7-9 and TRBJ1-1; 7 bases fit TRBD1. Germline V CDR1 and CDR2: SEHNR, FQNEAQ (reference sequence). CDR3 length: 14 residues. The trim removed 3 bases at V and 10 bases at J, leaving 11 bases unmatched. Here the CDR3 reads CASSFRDSRGGAFF. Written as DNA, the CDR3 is TGTGCCAGCAGCTTCAGGGACAGCAGAGGTGGAGCTTTCTTT.

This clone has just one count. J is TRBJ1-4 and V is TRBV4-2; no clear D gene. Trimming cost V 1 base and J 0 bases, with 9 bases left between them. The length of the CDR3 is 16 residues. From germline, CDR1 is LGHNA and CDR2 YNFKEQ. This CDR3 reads CASSQVRGTTNEKLFF. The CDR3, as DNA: TGTGCCAGCAGCCAAGTCCGGGGAACAACTAATGAAAAACTGTTTTTT.

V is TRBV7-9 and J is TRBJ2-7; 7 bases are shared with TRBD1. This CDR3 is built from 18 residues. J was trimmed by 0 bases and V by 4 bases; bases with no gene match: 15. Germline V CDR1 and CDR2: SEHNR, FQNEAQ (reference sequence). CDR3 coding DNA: TGTGCCAGCAGCTCCCGAGAGACAGGGACCAAGAGCTCCTACGAGCAGTACTTC. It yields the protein CASSSRETGTKSSYEQYF. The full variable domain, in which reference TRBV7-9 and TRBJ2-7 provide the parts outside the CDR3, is DTGVSQNPRHKITKRGQNVTFRCDPISEHNRLYWYRQTLGQGPEFLTYFQNEAQLEKSRLLSDRFSAERPKGSFSTLEIQRTEQGDSAMYLCASSSRETGTKSSYEQYFGPGTRLTVT.

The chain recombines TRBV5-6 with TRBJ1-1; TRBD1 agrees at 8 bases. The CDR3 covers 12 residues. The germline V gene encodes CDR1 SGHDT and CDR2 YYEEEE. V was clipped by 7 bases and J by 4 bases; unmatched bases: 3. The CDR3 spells CASGDRGTEAFF. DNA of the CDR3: TGTGCCAGCGGCGACAGGGGCACTGAAGCTTTCTTT. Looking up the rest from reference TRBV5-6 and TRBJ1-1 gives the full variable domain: DAGVTQSPTHLIKTRGQQVTLRCSPKSGHDTVSWYQQALGQGPQFIFQYYEEEERQRGNFPDRFSGHQFPNYSSELNVNALLLGDSALYLCASGDRGTEAFFGQGTRLTVV.

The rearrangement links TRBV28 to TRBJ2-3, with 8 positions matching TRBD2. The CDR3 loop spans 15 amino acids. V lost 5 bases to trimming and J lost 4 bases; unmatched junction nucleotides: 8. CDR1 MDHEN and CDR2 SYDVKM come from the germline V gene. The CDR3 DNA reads TGTGCCAGCAGTATCCGGGGGGGCCGGGCAGATACGCAGTATTTT. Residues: CASSIRGGRADTQYF. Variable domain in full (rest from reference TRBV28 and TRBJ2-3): DVKVTQSSRYLVKRTGEKVFLECVQDMDHENMFWYRQDPGLGLRLIYFSYDVKMKEKGDIPEGYSVSREKKERFSLILESASTNQTSMYLCASSIRGGRADTQYFGPGTRLTVL.

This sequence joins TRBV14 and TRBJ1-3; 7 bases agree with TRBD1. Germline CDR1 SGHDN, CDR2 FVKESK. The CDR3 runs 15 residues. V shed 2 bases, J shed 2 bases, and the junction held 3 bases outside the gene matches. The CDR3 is CASSQNTGAGNTIYF. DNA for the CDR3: TGTGCCAGCAGCCAAAACACAGGGGCTGGAAACACCATATATTTT.

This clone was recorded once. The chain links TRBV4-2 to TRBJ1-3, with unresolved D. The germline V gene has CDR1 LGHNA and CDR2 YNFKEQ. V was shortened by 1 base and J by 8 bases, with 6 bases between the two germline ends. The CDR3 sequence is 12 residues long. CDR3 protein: CASSQVSDTIYF. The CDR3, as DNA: TGTGCCAGCAGCCAAGTTTCGGACACCATATATTTT.

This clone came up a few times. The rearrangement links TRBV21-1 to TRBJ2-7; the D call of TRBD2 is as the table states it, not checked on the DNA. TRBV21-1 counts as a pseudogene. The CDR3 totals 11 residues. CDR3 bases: TGTGCCAGCATACCGGAGTGCGAGCAGTACTTC. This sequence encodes CASIPECEQYF.

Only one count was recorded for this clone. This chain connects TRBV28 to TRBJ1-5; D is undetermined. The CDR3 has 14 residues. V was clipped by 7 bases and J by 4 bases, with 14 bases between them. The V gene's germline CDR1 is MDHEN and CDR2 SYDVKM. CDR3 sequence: CASTEEGSNQPQHF. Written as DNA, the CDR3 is TGTGCCAGCACAGAGGAGGGCAGTAATCAGCCCCAGCATTTT.

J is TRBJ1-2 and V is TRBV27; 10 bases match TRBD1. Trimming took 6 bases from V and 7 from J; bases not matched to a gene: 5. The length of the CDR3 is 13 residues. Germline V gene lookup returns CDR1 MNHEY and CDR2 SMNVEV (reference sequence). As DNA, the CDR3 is TGTGCCAGCAGAGGACAGGGGGGGTTTGGCTACACCTTC. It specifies CASRGQGGFGYTF.

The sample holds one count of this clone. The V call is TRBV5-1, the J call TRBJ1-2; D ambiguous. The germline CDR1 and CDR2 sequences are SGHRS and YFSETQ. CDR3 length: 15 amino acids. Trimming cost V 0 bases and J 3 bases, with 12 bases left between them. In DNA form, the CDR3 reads TGCGCCAGCAGCTTGGGAGGGTATTCTTACTATGGCTACACCTTC. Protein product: CASSLGGYSYYGYTF. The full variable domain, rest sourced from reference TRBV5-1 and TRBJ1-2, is KAGVTQTPRYLIKTRGQQVTLSCSPISGHRSVSWYQQTPGQGLQFLFEYFSETQRNKGNFPGRFSGRQFSNSRSEMNVSTLELGDSALYLCASSLGGYSYYGYTFGSGTRLTVV.

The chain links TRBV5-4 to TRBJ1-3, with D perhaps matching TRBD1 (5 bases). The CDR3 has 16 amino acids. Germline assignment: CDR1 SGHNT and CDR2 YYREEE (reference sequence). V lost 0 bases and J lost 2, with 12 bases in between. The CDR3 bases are TGTGCCAGCAGCTTGGGAAGTTCAGGGCCTGGAAACACCATATATTTT. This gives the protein CASSLGSSGPGNTIYF.

The CDR3 region has the DNA TGCGCCAGCAGTGAGCGAGGGCTAGCGGGGGTCAATGAGCAGTTCTTC. Translation: CASSERGLAGVNEQFF. The genes are TRBV10-2 and TRBJ2-1, with TRBD2 matching 10 bases. V trimming: 2 bases; J trimming: 6 bases; junction bases outside the gene matches: 7. The CDR3 sequence is 16 residues long. Germline V CDR1 and CDR2: WSHSY, SAAADI.

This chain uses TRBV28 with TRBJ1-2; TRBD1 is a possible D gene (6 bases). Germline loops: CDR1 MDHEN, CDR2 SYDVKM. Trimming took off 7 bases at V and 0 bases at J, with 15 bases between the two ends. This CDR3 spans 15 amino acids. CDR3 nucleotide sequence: TGTGCCAGCACCCCGGGGGGCCGCCCTAACTATGGCTACACCTTC. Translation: CASTPGGRPNYGYTF.

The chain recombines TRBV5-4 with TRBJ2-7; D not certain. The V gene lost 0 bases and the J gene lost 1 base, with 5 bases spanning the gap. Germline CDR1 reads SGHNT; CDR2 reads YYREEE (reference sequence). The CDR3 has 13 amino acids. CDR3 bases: TGTGCCAGCAGCTTGGACCGGTCCTACGAGCAGTACTTC. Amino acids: CASSLDRSYEQYF.

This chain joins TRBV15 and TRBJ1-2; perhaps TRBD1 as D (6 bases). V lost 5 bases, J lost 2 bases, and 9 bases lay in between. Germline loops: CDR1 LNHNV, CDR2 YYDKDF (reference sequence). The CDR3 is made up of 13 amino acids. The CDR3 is CATSPDRNYGYTF. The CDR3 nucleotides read TGTGCCACCAGCCCAGACAGGAACTATGGCTACACCTTC. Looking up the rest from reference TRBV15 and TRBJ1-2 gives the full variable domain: DAMVIQNPRYQVTQFGKPVTLSCSQTLNHNVMYWYQQKSSQAPKLLFHYYDKDFNNEADTPDNFQSRRPNTSFCFLDIRSPGLGDTAMYLCATSPDRNYGYTFGSGTRLTVV.